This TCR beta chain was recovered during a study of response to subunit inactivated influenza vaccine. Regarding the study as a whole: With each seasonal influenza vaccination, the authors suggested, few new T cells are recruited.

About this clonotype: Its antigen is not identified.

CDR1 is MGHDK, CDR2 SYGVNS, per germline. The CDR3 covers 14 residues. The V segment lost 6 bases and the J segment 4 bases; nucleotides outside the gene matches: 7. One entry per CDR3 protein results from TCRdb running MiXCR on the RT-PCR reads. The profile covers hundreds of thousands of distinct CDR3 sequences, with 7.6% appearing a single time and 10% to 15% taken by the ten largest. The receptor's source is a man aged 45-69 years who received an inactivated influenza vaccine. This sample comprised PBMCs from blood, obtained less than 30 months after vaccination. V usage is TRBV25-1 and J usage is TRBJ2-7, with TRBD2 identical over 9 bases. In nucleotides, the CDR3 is TGTGCCAGCAGGAATAGCGGGGGCTATTACGAGCAGTACTTC. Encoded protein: CASRNSGGYYEQYF.